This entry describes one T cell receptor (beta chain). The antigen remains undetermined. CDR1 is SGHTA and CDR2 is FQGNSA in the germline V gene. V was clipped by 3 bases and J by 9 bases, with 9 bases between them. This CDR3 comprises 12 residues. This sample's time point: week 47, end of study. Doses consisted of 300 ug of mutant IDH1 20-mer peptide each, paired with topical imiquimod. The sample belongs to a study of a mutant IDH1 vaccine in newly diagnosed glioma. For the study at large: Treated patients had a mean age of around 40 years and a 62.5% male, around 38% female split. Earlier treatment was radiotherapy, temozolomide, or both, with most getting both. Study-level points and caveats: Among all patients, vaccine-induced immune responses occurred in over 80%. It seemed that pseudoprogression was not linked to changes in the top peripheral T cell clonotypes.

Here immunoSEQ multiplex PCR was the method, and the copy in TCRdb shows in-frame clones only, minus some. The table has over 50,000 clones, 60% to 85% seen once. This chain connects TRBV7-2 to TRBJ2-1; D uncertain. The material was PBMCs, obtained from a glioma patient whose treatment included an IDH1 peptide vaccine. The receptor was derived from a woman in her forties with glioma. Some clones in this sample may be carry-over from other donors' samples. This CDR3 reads CASSFGPGEQFF. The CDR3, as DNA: TGTGCCAGCAGCTTCGGACCTGGTGAGCAGTTCTTC.